This T cell receptor (beta chain) appears in the sequencing data of a study of T cells in Graves' hyperthyroidism and ophthalmopathy. There are 16 residues in the CDR3. V was pared by 1 base and J by 0 bases, with 5 bases of the junction left unmatched. Germline lookup yields CDR1 GTSNPN and CDR2 SVGIG (reference sequence). The source of the PBMCs was around 9 ml of fresh peripheral blood. The investigators amplified TCR beta CDR3 regions from RNA transcripts. Primed by the HTBI set, a first-round RT-PCR was run on the TCR CDR3. TCRdb re-analysed the multiplex PCR reads in MiXCR, keeping a single row per CDR3 protein. The data contain roughly 160,000 distinct CDR3 sequences, less than 10% of them seen just once; the ten biggest clones take up approximately 20%. This clonotype was picked up many times.

Input material: blood. The V and J genes are TRBV30 and TRBJ1-5; 8 bases are a match to TRBD1. The origin of this receptor is a woman aged 18-29 years with Graves' hyperthyroidism that later progressed to Graves' ophthalmopathy. This CDR3 reads CAWSGGTGNSNQPQHF. DNA of the CDR3: TGTGCCTGGAGTGGGGGGACAGGTAATAGCAATCAGCCCCAGCATTTT. The whole variable domain, remainder taken from reference TRBV30 and TRBJ1-5, is SQTIHQWPATLVQPVGSPLSLECTVEGTSNPNLYWYRQAAGRGLQLLFYSVGIGQISSEVPQNLSASRPQDRQFILSSKKLLLSDSGFYLCAWSGGTGNSNQPQHFGDGTRLSIL.